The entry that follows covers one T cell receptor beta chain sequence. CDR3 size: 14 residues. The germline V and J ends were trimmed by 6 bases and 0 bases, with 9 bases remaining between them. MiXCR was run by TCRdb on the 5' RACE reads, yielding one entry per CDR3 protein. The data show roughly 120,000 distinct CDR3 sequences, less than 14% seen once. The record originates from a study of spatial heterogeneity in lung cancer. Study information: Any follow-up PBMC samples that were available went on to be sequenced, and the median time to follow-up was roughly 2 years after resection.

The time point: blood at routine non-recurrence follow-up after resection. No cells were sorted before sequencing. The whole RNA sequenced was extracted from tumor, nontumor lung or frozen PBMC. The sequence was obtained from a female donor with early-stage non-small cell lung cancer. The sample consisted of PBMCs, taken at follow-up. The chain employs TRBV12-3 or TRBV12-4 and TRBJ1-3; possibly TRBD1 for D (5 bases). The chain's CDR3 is CASRTTDSGNTIYF. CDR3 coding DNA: TGTGCCAGCAGAACGACAGACTCTGGAAACACCATATATTTT.